This TCR beta chain was captured in a study of T cells in Graves' hyperthyroidism and ophthalmopathy. Study in general: At initial diagnosis, before any treatment had begun, peripheral blood was obtained.

TCR beta CDR3 regions were amplified from RNA. Initially, a first-round RT-PCR of the TCR CDR3 employed the HTBI primer set. TCRdb used MiXCR to reprocess the multiplex PCR reads, holding one entry per CDR3 protein. The repertoire holds roughly 500,000 distinct CDR3 sequences, with approximately 15% as singletons. Exclusions: uncontrolled infection, other autoimmune disease, pregnancy, lactation. Broader study findings: By a 13 V-J model, ophthalmopathy was set apart from stable hyperthyroidism. For ophthalmopathy, model prediction preceded onset by a median about 6.4 months.

In regard to this clonotype: Its antigen is currently unknown.

The V end lost 5 bases, the J end lost 0 bases, and 13 bases lay between the germline ends. The germline V gene encodes CDR1 DFQATT and CDR2 SNEGSKA (reference sequence). The CDR3 loop spans 14 amino acids. Sequenced material: blood. The source of this sequence is a woman aged 25 to 45 with Graves' hyperthyroidism that later progressed to Graves' ophthalmopathy. The V gene is TRBV20-1, the J gene TRBJ2-5; D ambiguous. In DNA form, the CDR3 reads TGCAGTGCTCCGGCTGACGGACACCAAGAGACCCAGTACTTC. This gives the protein CSAPADGHQETQYF.